This T cell receptor beta chain is from a study of cytomegalovirus exposure and HLA in healthy donors. Turning to the study itself: Later analysis reported that the approximately 120 validation repertoires shared the platform of the approximately 670 first-cohort repertoires.

The CDR3 totals 15 residues. V was shortened by 5 bases and J by 2 bases, with 15 bases between the two germline ends. The germline gives CDR1 MGHRA, CDR2 YSYEKL. The repertoire was sequenced with immunoSEQ multiplex PCR; TCRdb's copy has only in-frame clones and lacks some. The sample carries 50,000 to 70,000 clones, 85% to 95% recorded once. Turning to this clone: Its antigen is unidentified.

Overall study results and limits: Usually a TCR sequence was rare, but some public TCRs were found in many donors.

This chain links TRBV4-1 with TRBJ2-5, with a tentative D call TRBD1 (5 bases). This clonotype was obtained from a woman under 30 in good health and CMV-seropositive. Sample: PBMCs. CDR3 coding DNA: TGCGCCAGCAGCACAACGCGAAGGGGACAAGAGACCCAGTACTTC. It is translated as CASSTTRRGQETQYF.